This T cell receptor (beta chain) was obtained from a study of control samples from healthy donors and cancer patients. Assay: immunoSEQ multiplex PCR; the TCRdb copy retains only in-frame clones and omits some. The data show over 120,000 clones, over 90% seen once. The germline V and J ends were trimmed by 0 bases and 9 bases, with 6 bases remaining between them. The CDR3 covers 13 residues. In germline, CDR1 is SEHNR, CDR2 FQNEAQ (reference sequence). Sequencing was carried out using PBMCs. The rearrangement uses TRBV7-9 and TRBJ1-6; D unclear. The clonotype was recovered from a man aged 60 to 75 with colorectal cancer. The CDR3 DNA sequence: TGTGCCAGCAGCTTAGCTGGAGGTTCACCCCTCCACTTT. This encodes CASSLAGGSPLHF.